This T cell receptor beta chain derives from a study of blood T cell repertoires in COVID-19. Study context: Sites in the United States, Italy and Spain provided acute and convalescent COVID-19 samples. Nucleic acid was either cDNA or gDNA, and it came from T cells, B-cell-depleted T cells, or PBMCs.

How the authors handled the data: Amplification of reference gene primers provided the estimated nucleated cell counts. Assay: immunoSEQ multiplex PCR; the TCRdb copy retains only in-frame clones and omits some. That table furnishes V, J and clone size, whereas the DNA furnished D and trimming. Of 100,000 to 120,000 clones in the sample, approximately 78% were seen once. The CDR3 is 15 amino acids. Between the trimmed V and J ends, which lost 1 base and 1 base, there was a span of 11 bases. Germline V gene lookup returns CDR1 SGHRS and CDR2 YFSETQ. This sequence was found in an elderly woman with acute or convalescent COVID-19. J is TRBJ2-5 and V is TRBV5-1; perhaps TRBD1 as D (5 bases). What was sequenced was peripheral blood. Here the CDR3 reads CASSLSRTIQETQYF. In DNA, the CDR3 is TGCGCCAGCAGCTTGTCGAGGACAATCCAAGAGACCCAGTACTTC.